The rows below give T cell receptor beta chains drawn from one sample of a study of molecular identifiers for immune sequencing clone quantification. From the PCR reads, TCRdb called clonotypes with MiXCR, one entry per CDR3 protein. The table lists thousands of distinct CDR3 sequences, around an eighth of them singletons. The specimen was naive CD8+ T cells from blood, with Jurkat cell RNA spiked in. Receptors originate from a human donor in good health. Some libraries in this study had Jurkat cell RNA spiked in. The CDR3 runs from the conserved cysteine through the conserved F or W. Each record gives: V gene, D gene, J gene, clone size, CDR3 DNA, CDR3 protein. A D gene is named only where the DNA matches it firmly. Clone size is shown for a subset of rows, as once, few, many or a class of expanded clone.

TRBV27	TRBD2	TRBJ2-3	many	TGTGCCAGCAGTTCGAGACTAGCGGGAGGTATAGATACGCAGTATTTT	CASSSRLAGGIDTQYF
TRBV12-3/TRBV12-4	TRBD1	TRBJ2-7	many	TGTGCCAGCAGTTTAGCGGGGACAGTCTACGAGCAGTACTTC	CASSLAGTVYEQYF
TRBV5-6	-	TRBJ2-7	medium-sized	TGTGCCAGCAGCGGCCCCGGGACACCCTCCTACGAGCAGTACTTC	CASSGPGTPSYEQYF
TRBV28	-	TRBJ2-2	many	TGTGCCAGCAGTCTCAGAGGGGTGAGCGGGGAGCTGTTTTTT	CASSLRGVSGELFF
TRBV5-1	-	TRBJ2-3	medium-sized	TGCGCCAGCAGCTTGTCAGGAGCCAATCCCACAGATACGCAGTATTTT	CASSLSGANPTDTQYF
TRBV2	-	TRBJ1-6	-	TGTGCCAGCAAGAAGCCAGGGAGCTCCTATAATTCACCCCTCCGCTTT	CASKKPGSSYNSPLRF
TRBV14	-	TRBJ2-7	medium-sized	TGTGCCAGCAGCCTGCCTGGGTCCTACGAGCAGTACTTC	CASSLPGSYEQYF
TRBV5-1	TRBD1	TRBJ2-1	many	TGCGCCAGCAGCTTGGTCGGGACAGCCTACAATGAGCAGTTCTTC	CASSLVGTAYNEQFF
TRBV20-1	TRBD1	TRBJ2-2	many	TGCAGTGCTAGGCCGACAGGGCCGCACGGGGAGCTGTTTTTT	CSARPTGPHGELFF
TRBV7-8	-	TRBJ2-3	medium-sized	TGTGCCAGCAGTTACCCCCGCCAAAGCACAGATACGCAGTATTTT	CASSYPRQSTDTQYF